This T cell receptor beta chain was profiled in a study of cytomegalovirus exposure and HLA in healthy donors. Trimming stripped 2 bases from V and 0 bases from J, with 9 bases between. Germline assignment: CDR1 MNHNS and CDR2 SASEGT. This CDR3 spans 15 amino acids. Study-wide points: For TCR beta chains, V- and J-gene trimming was later linked to a missense DCLRE1C variant. Among TCR beta chains, those listed as cytomegalovirus-associated numbered around 160. Both high specificity and high sensitivity reportedly marked the classifier's diagnosis of cytomegalovirus status.

Primers: 60 Vbeta forward and 13 Jbeta reverse. Only in-frame clones appear in the TCRdb table, and some are missing; sequencing was by immunoSEQ multiplex PCR. The sample has 150,000 to 200,000 clones, roughly 72% seen once. A word on this clone: Antigen: not known.

Sequencing was done on a sample of PBMCs. The clonotype comes from a woman in her 30s in good health and CMV-seropositive. The chain recombines TRBV6-1 with TRBJ2-3, with D possibly TRBD1 on 6 matching bases. The CDR3 loop is CASSENRASTDTQYF. Here the CDR3 DNA reads TGTGCCAGCAGTGAAAACAGGGCCAGCACAGATACGCAGTATTTT.